The 19 T cell receptor beta chains below were found in one sample sequenced in a study of blood T cell repertoires in COVID-19. The repertoire was sequenced with immunoSEQ multiplex PCR; TCRdb's copy has only in-frame clones and lacks some. The sample records around 130,000 clones, around 83% being singletons. The sequenced sample consisted of peripheral blood. These receptors originate from a man younger than 40 with COVID-19, enrolled during active disease.

The V gene is TRBV30, the J gene TRBJ1-5, with a weak D call TRBD1 (6 bases). The CDR3 loop spans 16 amino acids. Germline-derived CDR1 and CDR2 are GTSNPN and SVGIG (reference sequence). V lost 1 base to trimming and J lost 5 bases, with 18 bases between them. CDR3 region: CAWSAPQGRKYQPQHF. DNA for the CDR3: TGTGCCTGGAGTGCACCCCAGGGGCGGAAATATCAGCCCCAGCATTTT.

Only a few counts were recorded for this clone. The CDR3 DNA reads as TGTGCCAGCAGTTCGGAGCCCCCCGAAGCTTTCTTT. Encoded protein: CASSSEPPEAFF. J is TRBJ1-1 and V is TRBV28; no clear D. V was shortened by 4 bases and J by 8 bases, with 11 bases between the two germline ends. Germline V gene data show CDR1 as MDHEN and CDR2 as SYDVKM. CDR3 length equals 12 residues.

The DNA for the CDR3 is TGTGCCAGCAGCTCAGGGACACAGAACACTGAAGCTTTCTTT. This sequence encodes CASSSGTQNTEAFF. The chain recombines TRBV27 with TRBJ1-1; tentatively, D is TRBD1 (6 bases). V shed 6 bases and J shed 1 base, with 12 bases lying between them. The CDR3 contains 14 residues. Germline loops: CDR1 MNHEY, CDR2 SMNVEV (reference sequence).

This clone was detected once. The chain recombines TRBV20-1 with TRBJ2-1; TRBD2 matches 7 bases. The CDR3 has 15 amino acids. J lost 5 bases, V lost 3 bases, and 10 bases had no gene match. Germline loops: CDR1 DFQATT, CDR2 SNEGSKA (reference sequence). The CDR3 is CSASRSGHGHNEQFF. Here the CDR3 DNA reads TGCAGTGCTAGTCGTAGCGGGCACGGCCACAATGAGCAGTTCTTC.

The genes are TRBV10-3 and TRBJ2-7, with TRBD2 matching 10 bases. The V segment lost 8 bases and the J segment 6 bases; nucleotides outside the gene matches: 16. Germline CDR1 is ENHRY and CDR2 is SYGVKD. The CDR3 totals 16 residues. The DNA of the CDR3 is TGTGCCATCGATCCTTCGCCGGGACTAGCGATGAGCGAGCAGTACTTC. Translated, it gives CAIDPSPGLAMSEQYF.

This sequence joins TRBV27 and TRBJ1-2; TRBD1 might be the D (6 bases). Trimming took off 5 bases at V and 1 base at J, with 11 bases between the two ends. Germline CDR1 MNHEY, CDR2 SMNVEV (reference sequence). The CDR3 runs 14 residues. The CDR3 spells CASSKTGYNYGYTF. In DNA, the CDR3 is TGTGCCAGCAGTAAGACAGGATATAACTATGGCTACACCTTC.

V and J are TRBV19 and TRBJ1-1; a possible D gene is TRBD1 (6 bases). The CDR3 extends over 19 amino acids. The germline CDR1 and CDR2 sequences are LNHDA and SQIVND (reference sequence). Trimming took off 6 bases at V and 0 bases at J, with 26 bases between the two ends. The CDR3 DNA reads as TGTGCCAGTAGCGCAAAGGTGGGGGGGGACATTTTTTTGAACACTGAAGCTTTCTTT. Translation: CASSAKVGGDIFLNTEAFF.

The rearrangement links TRBV28 to TRBJ2-4, with 9 bases lining up with TRBD1. With V trimmed by 5 bases and J by 8 bases, 4 bases remained unmatched. The CDR3 contains 13 residues. From germline, CDR1 is MDHEN and CDR2 SYDVKM. Here the CDR3 reads CASSPGQGHIQYF. The CDR3 region has the DNA TGTGCCAGCAGTCCGGGACAGGGTCACATTCAGTACTTC.

The rearrangement links TRBV30 to TRBJ1-4, with TRBD1 identical over 7 bases. In germline, CDR1 is GTSNPN, CDR2 SVGIG (reference sequence). This CDR3 contains 14 residues. V lost 3 bases to trimming and J lost 8 bases; unmatched junction nucleotides: 9. CDR3 sequence reads: CAWSLGGLGEKLFF. Written as DNA, the CDR3 is TGTGCCTGGAGCCTAGGGGGCCTGGGGGAAAAACTGTTTTTT.

The rearrangement uses TRBV6-5 and TRBJ2-7, with 7 bases that match TRBD1. V lost 6 bases to trimming and J lost 3 bases; unmatched junction nucleotides: 5. The CDR3 loop spans 13 amino acids. Germline V gene sequence: CDR1 MNHEY, CDR2 SVGAGI. The CDR3 sequence is CASRRQGSYEQYF. CDR3 DNA: TGTGCCAGCAGACGACAGGGAAGCTACGAGCAGTACTTC.

This clone was seen a handful of times. The chain links TRBV12-5 to TRBJ2-3, with D possibly TRBD2 on 5 matching bases. The length of the CDR3 is 14 residues. V was shortened by 1 base and J by 2 bases, with 7 bases between the two germline ends. CDR1 and CDR2 (germline): LGHNT, FRNRAP. CDR3 sequence (DNA): TGTGCTAGTGGTTTGGGGGGAGACACAGATACGCAGTATTTT. It codes for CASGLGGDTDTQYF.

The chain joins TRBV28 to TRBJ2-6; D perhaps matches TRBD2 (7 bases). In germline, CDR1 is MDHEN, CDR2 SYDVKM. V lost 8 bases and J lost 3, with 14 bases in between. The CDR3 is 15 residues long. In DNA form, the CDR3 reads TGTGCCAGCCACGGCGGGGGCGGTGGGGCCAACGTCCTGACTTTC. This encodes CASHGGGGGANVLTF.

This clone was observed a few times. The rearrangement links TRBV21-1 to TRBJ1-2. TRBV21-1 is reported as a pseudogene. The CDR3 is 15 residues long. The DNA for the CDR3 is TGTGCCAGCAGCAAAGGCTACCGGGAGGGGGATGGCTACACCTTC. Protein product: CASSKGYREGDGYTF.

The chain joins TRBV9 to TRBJ2-7; the D is unclear. V lost 4 bases and J lost 7, with 12 bases in between. CDR3 length: 12 residues. In germline, CDR1 is SGDLS, CDR2 YYNGEE. Here the CDR3 DNA reads TGTGCCAGCAGCTCTACAGAGTATGAGCAGTACTTC. Translating gives CASSSTEYEQYF.

The V call is TRBV9, the J call TRBJ2-1; 9 bases are a match to TRBD2. V shed 0 bases and J 8 bases; nucleotides not matched to a gene: 6. Germline lookup yields CDR1 SGDLS and CDR2 YYNGEE. CDR3 length: 15 amino acids. CDR3 amino acids: CASSVVAGGLHEQFF. In DNA, the CDR3 is TGTGCCAGCAGCGTAGTCGCGGGAGGGTTGCATGAGCAGTTCTTC.

The rearrangement joins TRBV28 to TRBJ1-1, with D tentatively TRBD1 (5 bases). The CDR3 is 14 residues long. With 2 bases removed from V and 3 bases from J, the gap between germline ends came to 10 bases. The germline V gene encodes CDR1 MDHEN and CDR2 SYDVKM. CDR3 bases: TGTGCCAGCAGTTTACACGGGGGAGACACTGAAGCTTTCTTT. This translates into CASSLHGGDTEAFF.

V gene TRBV9 combines with J gene TRBJ1-3, with 8 bases matching TRBD1. CDR3 length: 15 residues. V lost 1 base, J lost 3 bases, and 3 bases stayed unmatched. The germline gives CDR1 SGDLS, CDR2 YYNGEE. The CDR3 nucleotides are TGTGCCAGCAGCGTAACAGGGGGTTTTGGAAACACCATATATTTT. Its protein product is CASSVTGGFGNTIYF.

The rearrangement uses TRBV18 and TRBJ1-1; D may be TRBD1 (5 bases). This CDR3 has 14 residues. Trimming removed 3 bases from V and 1 base from J, with 9 bases in between. CDR1 and CDR2 from the germline V gene are KGHSH and LQKENI. The CDR3, as DNA: TGTGCCAGCTCACCGGGTGGACAGAACACTGAAGCTTTCTTT. It encodes CASSPGGQNTEAFF.

In its sample, this clone was seen once. V gene TRBV28 combines with J gene TRBJ2-1; D gene ambiguous. With 6 bases removed from V and 0 bases from J, the gap between germline ends came to 9 bases. The CDR3 covers 14 residues. Germline-derived CDR1 and CDR2 are MDHEN and SYDVKM. The CDR3 region has the DNA TGTGCCAGCAGGATCGGTCACTCCTACAATGAGCAGTTCTTC. The encoded protein is CASRIGHSYNEQFF.